This T cell receptor beta chain was documented in a study of control samples from healthy donors and cancer patients. Only a few counts were recorded for this clone. Repertoires were generated with immunoSEQ multiplex PCR, while TCRdb's copy carries only in-frame clones and drops some. This table has over 100,000 clones, 85% to 90% appearing once. What was sequenced was blood. The receptor comes from a woman aged 45 to 65 in good health.

The CDR3 protein is CASSGLVGNTEAFF. Written as DNA, the CDR3 is TGTGCCAGCAGCGGATTAGTAGGGAACACTGAAGCTTTCTTT. V gene TRBV13 combines with J gene TRBJ1-1; D is ambiguous. Looked up from germline, CDR1 is PRHDT and CDR2 is FYEKMQ (reference sequence). The CDR3 sequence is 14 residues long. V was cut by 5 bases and J by 1 base, with 11 bases left in between.